Presented here are 20 T cell receptor beta chains from one specimen sequenced in a study of metastatic and nonmetastatic thyroid tumors. TCRdb re-clonotyped the PCR reads via MiXCR. The repertoire holds over 40,000 clones, with 20% to 25% as singletons. The entire patient cohort was treatment-naive prior to thyroid surgery. Sequencing was performed on blood. The receptors were sampled from a male donor with papillary thyroid cancer or a benign thyroid nodule (not recorded which). Some clones in this sample may be carry-over from other donors' samples.

The genes are TRBV7-6 and TRBJ2-7, with D unresolved. CDR3 length: 15 amino acids. The V end lost 4 bases, the J end lost 3 bases, and 16 bases lay between the germline ends. Germline assignment: CDR1 SGHVS and CDR2 FNYEAQ. Here the CDR3 reads CASSSEDRPSYEQYF. The CDR3 bases are TGTGCCAGCAGCTCCGAGGATCGGCCCAGCTACGAGCAGTACTTC.

In its sample, this clone was seen a few times. V and J are TRBV6-4 and TRBJ2-1; TRBD2 agrees at 8 bases. The CDR3 has 16 residues. With V trimmed by 1 base and J by 4 bases, 6 bases remained unmatched. The germline V gene encodes CDR1 MRHNA and CDR2 SNTAGT. In DNA form, the CDR3 reads TGTGCCAGCAGTGACTACAGCGGGAGAGGGTACAATGAGCAGTTCTTC. Amino acid sequence: CASSDYSGRGYNEQFF.

The rearrangement joins TRBV20-1 to TRBJ2-2, with no clear D. The length of the CDR3 is 10 residues. V lost 4 bases to trimming and J lost 7 bases, with 4 bases between them. Germline loops: CDR1 DFQATT, CDR2 SNEGSKA (reference sequence). The DNA for the CDR3 is TGCAGTGCTAATAACGGGGAGCTGTTTTTT. It specifies CSANNGELFF.

Of note for this clone: A read error may account for a junction end that differs from germline. This rearrangement joins TRBV15 to TRBJ2-7; 9 bases line up with TRBD2. In germline, CDR1 is LNHNV, CDR2 YYDKDF (reference sequence). The CDR3 totals 16 residues. CDR3 amino acids: CATSRHAGTSHYERYF. The CDR3 bases are TGTGCCACCAGCAGACATGCCGGGACTAGCCACTACGAGCGGTACTTC.

The V call is TRBV7-9, the J call TRBJ2-2; D is unclear. The CDR3 has 15 residues. The germline V gene has CDR1 SEHNR and CDR2 FQNEAQ (reference sequence). V lost 5 bases, J lost 7 bases, and 17 bases lay in between. The CDR3 here is CASSVLSFGNGELFF. The CDR3 DNA sequence: TGTGCCAGCAGCGTTCTGAGTTTTGGAAACGGGGAGCTGTTTTTT.

At least ten counts were recorded for this clone. The chain uses TRBV20-1 and TRBJ2-7; TRBD2 matches at 13 bases. The ends lost 2 bases at V and 7 bases at J; junction bases unmatched: 14. Per germline, CDR1 DFQATT and CDR2 SNEGSKA (reference sequence). CDR3 size: 17 residues. For the CDR3, the DNA is TGCAGTGCTAGAAATGAACTCGGACTAGCGGGAGTCCATGAGCAGTACTTC. This encodes CSARNELGLAGVHEQYF.

This clone was detected many times. The CDR3 DNA reads TGTGCCAGCAGTTTAGGTTGGGGCGGGGAGCTGTTTTTT. Its translation: CASSLGWGGELFF. The chain has TRBV28 and TRBJ2-2; D gene ambiguous. In germline, CDR1 is MDHEN, CDR2 SYDVKM. Trimming took 2 bases from V and 7 from J, leaving 8 bases between them. This CDR3 has 13 amino acids. The variable domain in full, completed from reference TRBV28 and TRBJ2-2, reads DVKVTQSSRYLVKRTGEKVFLECVQDMDHENMFWYRQDPGLGLRLIYFSYDVKMKEKGDIPEGYSVSREKKERFSLILESASTNQTSMYLCASSLGWGGELFFGEGSRLTVL.

This clone was picked up many times. The chain combines TRBV6-2 or TRBV6-3 with TRBJ2-5; D perhaps matches TRBD1 (6 bases). V lost 6 bases, J lost 2 bases, and 16 bases lay in between. This CDR3 comprises 15 residues. In germline, CDR1 is MNHEY, CDR2 SVGEGT. CDR3 in DNA: TGTGCCAGCAGACGTTCATGGACAGCACAAGAGACCCAGTACTTC. Protein: CASRRSWTAQETQYF.

V and J are TRBV5-1 and TRBJ1-2; no clear D. The germline gives CDR1 SGHRS, CDR2 YFSETQ. V gave up 2 bases and J gave up 4 bases, with 12 bases separating them. The CDR3 is 14 amino acids. The CDR3 bases are TGCGCCAGCAGCTTCCAGGACGGCCCCTATGGCTACACCTTC. It is translated as CASSFQDGPYGYTF.

This clone is judged medium-sized. The rearrangement joins TRBV12-3 or TRBV12-4 to TRBJ2-7; D assignment may be TRBD1 or TRBD2 (5 bases each). This CDR3 is 15 amino acids long. V was trimmed by 4 bases and J by 6 bases, leaving 19 bases between them. CDR3 nucleotide sequence: TGTGCCAGCAGTTCTCCCCAGGGAGCTACGTCCGAGCAGTACTTC. Translated: CASSSPQGATSEQYF.

As concerns this clone: The germline gene is not matched at one end of the junction; a read error may be the cause. The chain joins TRBV11-2 to TRBJ2-2; 8 bases agree with TRBD1. This CDR3 contains 14 residues. Per germline, CDR1 SGHAT and CDR2 FQNNGV. CDR3: CASIRDRPTVELFF. Here the CDR3 DNA reads TGTGCCAGCATCCGGGACAGGCCAACCGTGGAGCTGTTTTTT.

The rearrangement joins TRBV6-1 to TRBJ2-7; D gene uncertain. This CDR3 comprises 12 residues. In germline, CDR1 is MNHNS, CDR2 SASEGT. Trimming cost V 2 bases and J 4 bases, with 6 bases left between them. This CDR3 reads CASSEYGYEQYV. The CDR3 DNA follows: TGTGCCAGCAGTGAATACGGTTACGAGCAGTACGTC.

The chain carries TRBV11-2 and TRBJ2-1; 8 positions agree with TRBD2. Germline lookup yields CDR1 SGHAT and CDR2 FQNNGV. The CDR3 is made up of 16 amino acids. V gave up 0 bases and J gave up 2 bases; unmatched junction bases: 3. The CDR3 reads CASSLEAGGTYNEQFF. DNA of the CDR3: TGTGCCAGCAGCTTAGAGGCGGGAGGCACCTACAATGAGCAGTTCTTC. The variable domain in full, completed from reference TRBV11-2 and TRBJ2-1, reads EAGVAQSPRYKIIEKRQSVAFWCNPISGHATLYWYQQILGQGPKLLIQFQNNGVVDDSQLPKDRFSAERLKGVDSTLKIQPAKLEDSAVYLCASSLEAGGTYNEQFFGPGTRLTVL.

Ten or more counts support this clone. The V and J genes are TRBV9 and TRBJ2-7, with 8 positions matching TRBD1. The length of the CDR3 is 14 residues. Trimming at V came to 3 bases and at J to 3 bases, leaving 5 bases not matched to a gene. Germline V lookup: CDR1 SGDLS, CDR2 YYNGEE. The CDR3 DNA follows: TGTGCCAGCAGCGCCACCGGGACAGGCTACGAGCAGTACTTC. Its protein product is CASSATGTGYEQYF.

In this sample, this clone turned up many times. The rearrangement joins TRBV19 to TRBJ2-3, with a possible D match to TRBD2 (6 bases). The V end lost 3 bases, the J end lost 1 base, and 17 bases lay between the germline ends. Germline values: CDR1 LNHDA, CDR2 SQIVND (reference sequence). The CDR3 spans 17 residues. This chain's CDR3 is CASSIIGEDGGTDTQYF. Written as DNA, the CDR3 is TGTGCCAGTAGTATTATTGGGGAGGATGGGGGCACAGATACGCAGTATTTT.

V is TRBV20-1 and J is TRBJ1-4; unclear D gene. The CDR3 covers 13 residues. V dropped 3 bases and J dropped 2 bases, with 7 bases sitting between them. Germline CDR1 and CDR2: DFQATT and SNEGSKA (reference sequence). CDR3 DNA sequence: TGCAGTGCTAGTGGGTCCACTAATGAAAAACTGTTTTTT. It specifies CSASGSTNEKLFF.

This clone was detected ten times or more. The V gene is TRBV9, the J gene TRBJ2-1, with 7 bases fitting TRBD2. The ends lost 3 bases at V and 8 bases at J; junction bases unmatched: 11. Germline V gene data show CDR1 as SGDLS and CDR2 as YYNGEE. The CDR3 is 15 residues long. The CDR3 region is CASSAGGLGRDEQFF. DNA for the CDR3: TGTGCCAGCAGCGCCGGCGGACTAGGGAGGGATGAGCAGTTCTTC.

The rearrangement joins TRBV10-2 to TRBJ1-2; TRBD1 agrees at 7 bases. Trimming at V came to 2 bases and at J to 1 base, leaving 4 bases not matched to a gene. Germline V lookup: CDR1 WSHSY, CDR2 SAAADI. The CDR3 runs to 15 residues. The DNA for the CDR3 is TGCGCCAGCAGTGAGGGCGACAGGGTTAACTATGGCTACACCTTC. The encoded protein is CASSEGDRVNYGYTF.

Comment on this clone: The CDR3 ends on some other residue instead of the conserved phenylalanine or tryptophan, so this is likely a read error. The rearrangement joins TRBV11-3 to TRBJ2-3; perhaps TRBD2 as D (5 bases). In germline, CDR1 is SGHNT, CDR2 YENEEA. This CDR3 spans 15 amino acids. CDR3: CASSLGVAFTDTQYL. As DNA, the CDR3 is TGTGCCAGTAGCTTGGGAGTAGCCTTCACAGATACGCAGTATTTA.

This clone came up many times. The CDR3 reads CASSRNQLITGELFF. The CDR3 region has the DNA TGTGCCAGTAGTCGTAATCAGCTTATCACCGGGGAGCTGTTTTTT. The genes are TRBV19 and TRBJ2-2; the D is unclear. Trimming took 5 bases from V and 4 from J, leaving 14 bases between them. The CDR3 runs 15 residues. CDR1 and CDR2 from the germline V gene are LNHDA and SQIVND (reference sequence).